The 30 T cell receptor beta chains below all came from one sample that was sequenced in a study of cytomegalovirus exposure and HLA in healthy donors. Primers for the PCR totalled 60 Vbeta and 13 Jbeta. TCRdb's table, derived via immunoSEQ multiplex PCR, lists solely in-frame clones and lacks some. The sample yields some 150,000 clones, roughly 85% seen once. Specimen: PBMCs. The origin of the receptors is a male donor in good health and CMV-seronegative.

The chain employs TRBV6-5 and TRBJ1-1; 7 bases are a match to TRBD1. This CDR3 contains 15 residues. V lost 5 bases and J lost 4; bases outside the gene matches: 10. Germline CDR1 is MNHEY and CDR2 is SVGAGI. The CDR3 sequence: CASSPLTGAGTEAFF. As DNA, the CDR3 is TGTGCCAGCAGTCCGTTAACAGGGGCGGGCACTGAAGCTTTCTTT.

The rearrangement joins TRBV9 to TRBJ2-7, with TRBD1 matching 7 bases. The CDR3 runs 14 residues. Germline V gene data show CDR1 as SGDLS and CDR2 as YYNGEE. Trimming removed 0 bases from V and 9 bases from J; junction bases left unmatched: 9. This chain's CDR3 is CASSVADRPQVQYF. CDR3 bases: TGTGCCAGCAGCGTAGCGGACAGGCCGCAGGTGCAGTACTTC.

V is TRBV27 and J is TRBJ2-3; the match to TRBD2 covers 8 bases. The V and J ends lost 5 bases and 3 bases, in that order; junction bases with no gene match: 10. This CDR3 has 16 amino acids. Germline loops: CDR1 MNHEY, CDR2 SMNVEV (reference sequence). Written as DNA, the CDR3 is TGTGCCAGCAGTCCACGCCGGGGGGGCCTGACAGATACGCAGTATTTT. Translating it yields CASSPRRGGLTDTQYF.

The chain links TRBV7-3 to TRBJ2-3; 11 bases map to TRBD2. J was trimmed by 7 bases and V by 3 bases; bases with no gene match: 6. The CDR3 consists of 15 residues. Germline CDR1 SGHTA, CDR2 FQGTGA. CDR3 protein: CASSFTGTSGNTQYF. The CDR3 nucleotides read TGTGCCAGCAGCTTTACCGGGACTAGCGGAAATACGCAGTATTTT.

The rearrangement uses TRBV4-1 and TRBJ2-1, with TRBD1 matching over 9 bases. Germline V gene data show CDR1 as MGHRA and CDR2 as YSYEKL. Trimming at V came to 4 bases and at J to 6 bases, leaving 10 bases not matched to a gene. The CDR3 is 16 amino acids. Written as DNA, the CDR3 is TGCGCCAGCAGCCTGGGAGCGGGACAGGGTATCAATGAGCAGTTCTTC. This gives the protein CASSLGAGQGINEQFF.

The chain employs TRBV5-1 and TRBJ2-1, with TRBD2 matching over 14 bases. V shed 2 bases, J shed 10 bases, and the junction held 8 bases outside the gene matches. Germline lookup yields CDR1 SGHRS and CDR2 YFSETQ. The CDR3 length is 16 residues. The DNA for the CDR3 is TGCGCCAGCAGCTTCAGGTTGGGGACTAGCGGGGGCGAGCAGTTCTTC. As protein: CASSFRLGTSGGEQFF.

The rearrangement links TRBV29-1 to TRBJ2-7; 9 bases match TRBD2. The germline CDR1 and CDR2 sequences are SQVTM and ANQGSEA. V dropped 7 bases and J dropped 2; count of bases not matched to a gene: 0. The CDR3 sequence is 11 residues long. The chain's CDR3 is CSGGGAYEQYF. The CDR3 DNA reads TGCAGCGGCGGGGGGGCCTACGAGCAGTACTTC.

The J gene is TRBJ1-1, the V gene TRBV2, with unresolved D. Trimming pared 7 bases from V and 0 bases from J, leaving 9 bases between. The CDR3 is 13 residues long. Germline lookup yields CDR1 SNHLY and CDR2 FYNNEI. The CDR3 is CASNPGMNTEAFF. The DNA for the CDR3 is TGTGCCAGCAATCCAGGCATGAACACTGAAGCTTTCTTT.

V is TRBV2 and J is TRBJ2-1; 7 nucleotides agree with TRBD2. The CDR3 is 14 residues long. Per germline, CDR1 SNHLY and CDR2 FYNNEI. The V segment lost 8 bases and the J segment 5 bases; nucleotides outside the gene matches: 9. The CDR3 region has the DNA TGTGCCAGCCATCCCCGGACTAGGGACAATGAGCAGTTCTTC. It is translated as CASHPRTRDNEQFF.

The J gene is TRBJ2-4, the V gene TRBV10-3; maybe TRBD2 (6 bases). Germline V gives CDR1 ENHRY, CDR2 SYGVKD. Trimming took 10 bases from V and 2 from J, leaving 15 bases between them. This CDR3 has 14 amino acids. CDR3 bases: TGTGCCACCAGCATCGGGACTTCCAAAAACATTCAGTACTTC. It translates to CATSIGTSKNIQYF.

This chain links TRBV15 with TRBJ2-7, with TRBD2 identical over 7 bases. Germline CDR1 and CDR2: LNHNV and YYDKDF (reference sequence). The CDR3 is 14 amino acids. J gave up 4 bases and V 5 bases, and 8 bases lay outside the gene matches. DNA for the CDR3: TGTGCCACCAGCGGGGATGCCGGGGGGTACGAGCAGTACTTC. Its translation is CATSGDAGGYEQYF.

V gene TRBV5-6 combines with J gene TRBJ2-5; 7 bases fit TRBD1. The CDR3 spans 14 residues. V was pared by 4 bases and J by 7 bases, with 10 bases of the junction left unmatched. Germline loops: CDR1 SGHDT, CDR2 YYEEEE. The CDR3 nucleotides are TGTGCCAGCAGCGGGACAGCGACCCGTGTGACCCAGTACTTC. It specifies CASSGTATRVTQYF.

V is TRBV18 and J is TRBJ1-4; a weak D match, TRBD1 (5 bases). The germline V gene has CDR1 KGHSH and CDR2 LQKENI. V was trimmed by 0 bases and J by 7 bases, leaving 12 bases between them. CDR3 size: 15 residues. CDR3 DNA sequence: TGTGCCAGCTCACCACCGGAGGGGCGCGTTGAAAAACTGTTTTTT. It encodes CASSPPEGRVEKLFF.

V and J are TRBV25-1 and TRBJ2-7; 7 positions match TRBD1. Trimming took 4 bases from V and 0 from J; bases not matched to a gene: 3. Germline CDR1 is MGHDK and CDR2 is SYGVNS. The length of the CDR3 is 14 residues. DNA of the CDR3: TGTGCCAGCAGTGTAGGACAGGCCTCCTACGAGCAGTACTTC. Its translation is CASSVGQASYEQYF.

V gene TRBV18 combines with J gene TRBJ1-1; 8 positions match TRBD1. V was clipped by 4 bases and J by 5 bases; unmatched bases: 6. This CDR3 region has 14 residues. The germline CDR1 and CDR2 sequences are KGHSH and LQKENI. The CDR3 loop reads CASSLGQGGTEAFF. CDR3 nucleotides: TGTGCCAGCTCACTAGGACAGGGCGGAACTGAAGCTTTCTTT.

The chain recombines TRBV19 with TRBJ1-2, with a tentative D call TRBD1 (6 bases). The ends were cut back, 4 bases at V and 7 bases at J, with 13 bases in the middle. The length of the CDR3 is 13 residues. The germline gives CDR1 LNHDA, CDR2 SQIVND (reference sequence). The CDR3 bases are TGTGCCAGTAGTAAACAGGGCGTGCGTGGCTACACCTTC. It specifies CASSKQGVRGYTF.

This rearrangement joins TRBV7-7 to TRBJ2-2; 9 bases line up with TRBD2. Trimming took 1 base from V and 3 from J; bases not matched to a gene: 12. The germline CDR1 and CDR2 sequences are SSHAT and FNYEAQ (reference sequence). This CDR3 spans 19 amino acids. CDR3 protein: CASSLDFMAGGSDTGELFF. The CDR3, as DNA: TGTGCCAGCAGCTTAGACTTTATGGCGGGAGGGTCCGACACCGGGGAGCTGTTTTTT.

This clone was counted once. The chain uses TRBV25-1 and TRBJ1-1; possible D gene TRBD1, 6 bases. Deletions cut 4 bases from V and 1 base from J, with 13 bases between. This CDR3 has 15 amino acids. CDR1 is MGHDK and CDR2 is SYGVNS in the germline V gene. The DNA for the CDR3 is TGTGCCAGCAGTGTCAGGGGAGGGGGGAACACTGAAGCTTTCTTT. Amino acids: CASSVRGGGNTEAFF.

The J gene is TRBJ1-5, the V gene TRBV2, with a possible D match to TRBD1 (6 bases). The CDR3 contains 16 residues. The V gene lost 4 bases and the J gene lost 0 bases, with 13 bases spanning the gap. From germline, CDR1 is SNHLY and CDR2 FYNNEI. The CDR3 loop is CASSVDRQNSNQPQHF. The CDR3 DNA reads as TGTGCCAGCAGTGTAGACAGGCAAAATAGCAATCAGCCCCAGCATTTT.

This chain links TRBV9 with TRBJ1-3; the D is unclear. CDR1 and CDR2 from the germline V gene are SGDLS and YYNGEE. V lost 0 bases, J lost 4 bases, and 14 bases lay in between. CDR3 length: 16 amino acids. CDR3 DNA sequence: TGTGCCAGCAGCGTAGGGTCGGGAGGAGGAGGAAACACCATATATTTT. Amino acids: CASSVGSGGGGNTIYF.

In this sample, this clone turned up a few times. The J gene is TRBJ2-5, the V gene TRBV10-2, with no clear D. Germline CDR1 WSHSY, CDR2 SAAADI. The V end lost 4 bases, the J end lost 3 bases, and 6 bases lay between the germline ends. This CDR3 is 12 amino acids long. The CDR3 region is CASSGQKETQYF. CDR3 nucleotide sequence: TGCGCCAGCAGTGGGCAGAAAGAGACCCAGTACTTC.

About this clone itself: It is likely a read error, because the conserved phenylalanine at the end of the CDR3 is missing. The DNA is left out, because the CDR3 cannot be placed on it with certainty; the CDR3 is given as TCRdb lists it. The chain couples TRBV7-7 to TRBJ1-2; no DNA check was done on the table's D call, TRBD1. Germline V lookup: CDR1 SSHAT, CDR2 FNYEAQ (reference sequence). The CDR3 length is 10 residues, termini included. The CDR3 loop reads CTRQALLWTS.

The CDR3 reads CASRSRAGRDTQYF. The CDR3 coding sequence is TGCGCCAGCAGGTCCCGGGCCGGGAGAGATACGCAGTATTTT. The chain couples TRBV5-1 to TRBJ2-3; a possible D gene is TRBD2 (6 bases). The CDR3 is made up of 14 amino acids. Germline CDR1 and CDR2: SGHRS and YFSETQ. Trimming took 5 bases from V and 5 from J, leaving 15 bases between them.

This rearrangement joins TRBV5-1 to TRBJ2-1; weak D call: TRBD1 (6 bases). This CDR3 is 13 amino acids long. Looked up from germline, CDR1 is SGHRS and CDR2 is YFSETQ. V lost 4 bases to trimming and J lost 9 bases, with 14 bases between them. The CDR3 is CASSQIRGSEQFF. Written as DNA, the CDR3 is TGCGCCAGCAGCCAAATAAGGGGGAGTGAGCAGTTCTTC.

The chain combines TRBV10-2 with TRBJ1-1; maybe TRBD1 (6 bases). CDR1 and CDR2 from the germline V gene are WSHSY and SAAADI. This CDR3 has 15 amino acids. V lost 6 bases, J lost 1 base, and 15 bases lay in between. CDR3 nucleotide sequence: TGCGCCAGCAGAATGTCAGGACAGCCGAACACTGAAGCTTTCTTT. Translated: CASRMSGQPNTEAFF.

This clone has only a few counts. The chain uses TRBV7-9 and TRBJ2-3; tentative D call: TRBD1 (6 bases). The V and J ends lost 3 bases and 5 bases respectively, with 18 bases between them. The CDR3 length is 16 residues. Germline V CDR1 and CDR2: SEHNR, FQNEAQ (reference sequence). The CDR3 loop reads CASSFSQGKQGDTQYF. The CDR3 DNA reads TGTGCCAGCAGCTTCTCCCAGGGGAAACAGGGAGATACGCAGTATTTT. The whole variable domain, filled in from reference TRBV7-9 and TRBJ2-3, reads DTGVSQNPRHKITKRGQNVTFRCDPISEHNRLYWYRQTLGQGPEFLTYFQNEAQLEKSRLLSDRFSAERPKGSFSTLEIQRTEQGDSAMYLCASSFSQGKQGDTQYFGPGTRLTVL.

The CDR3 loop reads CASSLGFDRGLQPQHF. The CDR3 coding sequence is TGTGCCAGCAGCTTAGGGTTCGACAGGGGGCTTCAGCCCCAGCATTTT. The V gene is TRBV7-9, the J gene TRBJ1-5; 10 bases line up with TRBD1. V dropped 1 base and J dropped 6; count of bases not matched to a gene: 6. Germline values: CDR1 SEHNR, CDR2 FQNEAQ (reference sequence). This CDR3 has 16 amino acids. Variable domain in full (rest from reference TRBV7-9 and TRBJ1-5): DTGVSQNPRHKITKRGQNVTFRCDPISEHNRLYWYRQTLGQGPEFLTYFQNEAQLEKSRLLSDRFSAERPKGSFSTLEIQRTEQGDSAMYLCASSLGFDRGLQPQHFGDGTRLSIL.

The rearrangement links TRBV18 to TRBJ2-7, with D perhaps TRBD1 (5 bases). V was shortened by 3 bases and J by 3 bases, with 12 bases between the two germline ends. Germline CDR1 is KGHSH and CDR2 is LQKENI. This CDR3 spans 14 amino acids. This chain's CDR3 is CASSPSSGNYEQYF. The CDR3 DNA reads TGTGCCAGCTCACCGTCGTCAGGGAACTACGAGCAGTACTTC.

The chain employs TRBV9 and TRBJ2-7, with D possibly matching TRBD2 (5 bases). The CDR3 covers 14 residues. The germline V gene encodes CDR1 SGDLS and CDR2 YYNGEE. With 0 bases removed from V and 7 bases from J, the gap between germline ends came to 14 bases. The CDR3 spells CASSVVGLLTEQYF. The CDR3, as DNA: TGTGCCAGCAGCGTAGTTGGACTGCTGACAGAGCAGTACTTC. Drawing the rest from reference TRBV9 and TRBJ2-7, the complete variable domain is DSGVTQTPKHLITATGQRVTLRCSPRSGDLSVYWYQQSLDQGLQFLIQYYNGEERAKGNILERFSAQQFPDLHSELNLSSLELGDSALYFCASSVVGLLTEQYFGPGTRLTVT.

This chain connects TRBV2 to TRBJ1-1, with a tentative D call TRBD1 (6 bases). The CDR3 has 15 residues. From germline, CDR1 is SNHLY and CDR2 FYNNEI. V lost 6 bases to trimming and J lost 8 bases, with 22 bases between them. The CDR3 DNA reads TGTGCCAGCAGATTCCCAACAGGGATTACAGAAGAAGCTTTCTTT. This codes for CASRFPTGITEEAFF.